This T cell receptor beta chain appears in the sequencing data of a study of T cell changes during pregnancy in multiple sclerosis (dated by TCRdb to between 2018 and 2020). Turning to the overall study: The study examined how the T cell repertoire changed over the course of pregnancy in women with multiple sclerosis.

Libraries were built with the immunoSEQ multiplex PCR assay. What TCRdb holds here is the immuneACCESS table cut down to in-frame rearrangements. Part of the clones is not present; checked against another copy, under half of the missing clones reflect an unresolved V gene, and the others are unexplained. The sample table contains 50,000 to 65,000 clones; only one count was recorded for 93% of them. Roughly 3.1% of the sample lies in the top ten. From cysteine to phenylalanine, the CDR3 is 17 amino acids long. The CDR3 DNA has 51 bases and is translated from base 1. The germline V end is reduced by 1 base and the J end by 7 bases; junction bases left unmatched: 14. From the germline V gene, CDR1 is LGHNA and CDR2 is YSLEER. As concerns this clone: What this receptor recognizes is not known. No clone much larger than this one lies a single base away; base qualities are absent.

The source of this sequence is a female donor with multiple sclerosis, enrolled in a pregnancy study. This specimen was CD8+ T cells from peripheral blood mononuclear cells, taken in the second trimester of pregnancy. The chain employs TRBV4-3 and TRBJ2-7; 9 junctional bases match TRBD2. The DNA sequence follows: TGCGCCAGCAGCCAAGGAACCAGGCTAGCGGGATCCTGGGAGCAGTACTTC. It specifies CASSQGTRLAGSWEQYF.